What follows describes a single T cell receptor beta chain. Assay: immunoSEQ multiplex PCR; the TCRdb copy retains only in-frame clones and omits some. The sample has roughly 530,000 clones, less than 96% seen once. This entry is derived from a study of shared clonotypes between healthy human individuals. This CDR3 contains 17 residues. J was trimmed by 7 bases and V by 1 base; bases with no gene match: 12. Germline assignment: CDR1 KGHSH and CDR2 LQKENI. This receptor was taken from a woman aged 25 to 39 in good health. The chain recombines TRBV18 with TRBJ2-1; 8 nucleotides align to TRBD1. Sequenced material: naive CD4+ T cells sorted from blood. Subset denoted: CD45RA+ positively selected. This chain's CDR3 is CASSPRGGTGPLNEQFF. In nucleotides, the CDR3 is TGTGCCAGCTCACCACGTGGAGGGACAGGCCCTTTGAATGAGCAGTTCTTC. Full variable domain (remainder filled in from reference TRBV18 and TRBJ2-1): NAGVMQNPRHLVRRRGQEARLRCSPMKGHSHVYWYRQLPEEGLKFMVYLQKENIIDESGMPKERFSAEFPKEGPSILRIQQVVRGDSAAYFCASSPRGGTGPLNEQFFGPGTRLTVL.